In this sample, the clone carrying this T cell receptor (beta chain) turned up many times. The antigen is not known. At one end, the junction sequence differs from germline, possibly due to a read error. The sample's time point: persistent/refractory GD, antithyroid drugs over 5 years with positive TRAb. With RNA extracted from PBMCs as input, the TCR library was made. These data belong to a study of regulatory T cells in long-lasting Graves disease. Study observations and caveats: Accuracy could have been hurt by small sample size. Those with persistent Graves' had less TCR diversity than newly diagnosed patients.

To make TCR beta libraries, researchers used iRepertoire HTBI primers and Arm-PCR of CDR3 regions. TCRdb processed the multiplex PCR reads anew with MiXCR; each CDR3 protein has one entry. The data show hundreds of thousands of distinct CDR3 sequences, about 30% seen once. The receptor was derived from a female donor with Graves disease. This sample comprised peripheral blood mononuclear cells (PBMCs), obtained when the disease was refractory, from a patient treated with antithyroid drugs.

The CDR3 protein is CANSEGQGHQPQHF. The CDR3 DNA reads as TGTGCCAACAGTGAAGGGCAGGGACATCAGCCCCAGCATTTT. The J gene is TRBJ1-5, the V gene TRBV2; a weak D match, TRBD1 (5 bases). Germline CDR1 SNHLY, CDR2 FYNNEI. This CDR3 comprises 14 residues.